The present TCR beta chain was sequenced within a study of blood T cell repertoires in COVID-19. Assay: immunoSEQ multiplex PCR; the TCRdb copy retains only in-frame clones and omits some. The table lists around 270,000 clones, roughly 88% of them singletons, with around 1% in the top ten. The CDR3 is 15 residues long. CDR1 is LNHNV, CDR2 YYDKDF, per germline (reference sequence). Trimming removed 8 bases at V and 5 bases at J, with 21 bases between. The chain uses TRBV15 and TRBJ2-5; maybe TRBD1 (6 bases). The clonotype comes from a human donor with COVID-19, enrolled during active disease. The donor label of this sample is uncertain. Sequencing was carried out using peripheral blood. CDR3 in DNA: TGTGCCACCTCGACAGGCGAAACCGTCGTGGAGACCCAGTACTTC. Translation gives CATSTGETVVETQYF.